This entry describes one T cell receptor (beta chain). Its antigen is still unknown. This sample is part of a study of beta chain features in type 1 diabetes. The study, taken as a whole, reports: VDJ junctions in type 1 diabetes patients carried more deletions and fewer insertions. Among all four CD4+ subsets, Type 1 diabetes patients had TCRB CDR3s that were moderately but significantly shorter.

The whole isolated RNA underwent reverse transcription, so sequencing captured expressed TCRB transcripts. Only in-frame clones appear in the TCRdb table, and some are missing; sequencing was by immunoSEQ multiplex PCR. This sample has some 660,000 clones, with more than 12% found just once. CD4+ naive, central memory, regulatory and stem cell-like memory subsets were isolated by sorting on CD45RO/CCR7/CD25/CD127/CD95/CD27. Purity above 98% was achieved in all sorted populations. Sequences were obtained from naive CD4+ T cells from blood. This receptor was taken from a man aged 18 to 29 with type 1 diabetes.

CDR3 sequence: CASSISSHPPYGYTF. CDR3 DNA: TGTGCCAGTAGTATATCCTCTCACCCCCCCTATGGCTACACCTTC. This chain links TRBV19 with TRBJ1-2; D gene ambiguous. Trimming removed 2 bases from V and 4 bases from J, with 14 bases in between. The CDR3 runs to 15 residues. Germline V gene data show CDR1 as LNHDA and CDR2 as SQIVND (reference sequence).